Following are 32 T cell receptor beta chains from one sample sequenced in a study of CD8 T cells in ankylosing spondylitis. TCRdb re-called the 5' RACE reads with MiXCR, one entry per CDR3 protein. The table lists 150,000 to 200,000 distinct CDR3 sequences, about a third of them singletons, with about 5.5% in the top ten. Sequencing input: synovial fluid, either unsorted or a sorted T cell fraction (not recorded which). These receptors came from a male donor with ankylosing spondylitis.

V gene TRBV5-6 combines with J gene TRBJ2-7; 14 bases are a match to TRBD2. The J segment lost 2 bases and the V segment lost 3 bases, leaving 7 bases of the junction unmatched. This CDR3 comprises 17 residues. The V gene's germline CDR1 is SGHDT and CDR2 YYEEEE. The CDR3 region has the DNA TGTGCCAGCAGCTCGGGACTAGCGGGAGTAACGACCTACGAGCAGTACTTC. It yields the protein CASSSGLAGVTTYEQYF.

Written as DNA, the CDR3 is TGCAGTGCTAGATATCCCGGGATAGGGGGGCGCCAGGAGACCCAGTACTTC. This encodes CSARYPGIGGRQETQYF. This chain uses TRBV20-1 with TRBJ2-5; perhaps D is TRBD1 or TRBD2 (6 bases each). There are 17 residues in the CDR3. The V end was cut by 2 bases, the J end by 5 bases, with 24 bases between. The germline gives CDR1 DFQATT, CDR2 SNEGSKA (reference sequence).

The V call is TRBV5-5, the J call TRBJ2-7; perhaps TRBD1 as D (5 bases). Germline V lookup: CDR1 SGHKS, CDR2 YYEKEE (reference sequence). CDR3 length: 16 amino acids. V was trimmed by 1 base and J by 3 bases, leaving 17 bases between them. CDR3 sequence: CASSLMGQSLNYEQYF. In DNA, the CDR3 is TGTGCCAGCAGCTTGATGGGGCAGTCCCTAAACTACGAGCAGTACTTC.

This chain links TRBV4-1 with TRBJ2-7; D might be TRBD1 or TRBD2, each matching 5 bases. The germline V gene has CDR1 MGHRA and CDR2 YSYEKL. The CDR3 totals 18 residues. The germline V and J ends were trimmed by 4 bases and 0 bases, with 22 bases remaining between them. CDR3 nucleotides: TGCGCCAGCAGCCCCTTATTACTGAGGGGTGTTGGCTCCTACGAGCAGTACTTC. Encoded protein: CASSPLLLRGVGSYEQYF.

The V and J genes are TRBV18 and TRBJ2-5; 7 positions agree with TRBD2. CDR3 length: 14 amino acids. Per germline, CDR1 KGHSH and CDR2 LQKENI. Trimming took 4 bases from V and 2 from J; bases not matched to a gene: 4. DNA of the CDR3: TGTGCCAGCTCACGTAGGGGAGGGCAAGAGACCCAGTACTTC. This encodes CASSRRGGQETQYF.

In this sample, this clonotype turned up many times. This chain joins TRBV7-8 and TRBJ1-5; D is undetermined. The CDR3 contains 15 residues. Germline V gives CDR1 SGHVS, CDR2 FQNEAQ. With 5 bases removed from V and 4 bases from J, the gap between germline ends came to 15 bases. The CDR3 spells CASSRSGGINQPQHF. For the CDR3, the DNA is TGTGCCAGCAGCCGTAGCGGTGGTATAAATCAGCCCCAGCATTTT.

The chain joins TRBV14 to TRBJ2-6; a weak D match, TRBD2 (6 bases). The ends were cut back, 1 base at V and 5 bases at J, with 12 bases in the middle. CDR3 size: 16 residues. Germline V lookup: CDR1 SGHDN, CDR2 FVKESK. The CDR3 sequence: CASSQGAGSWANVLTF. The CDR3 nucleotides are TGTGCCAGCAGCCAAGGGGCGGGGTCCTGGGCCAACGTCCTGACTTTC.

CDR3 sequence (DNA): TGTGCCTGGACCCAGATGGCTGAAGCTTTCTTT. Translated, it gives CAWTQMAEAFF. The chain joins TRBV30 to TRBJ1-1; no clear D. The V gene's germline CDR1 is GTSNPN and CDR2 SVGIG (reference sequence). The CDR3 loop spans 11 amino acids. The V gene lost 4 bases and the J gene lost 6 bases, with 9 bases spanning the gap. Filled out from reference TRBV30 and TRBJ1-1, the complete variable domain reads SQTIHQWPATLVQPVGSPLSLECTVEGTSNPNLYWYRQAAGRGLQLLFYSVGIGQISSEVPQNLSASRPQDRQFILSSKKLLLSDSGFYLCAWTQMAEAFFGQGTRLTVV.

This clonotype occurred a few times. The chain recombines TRBV5-6 with TRBJ2-5; D might be TRBD1 (5 bases). Germline lookup yields CDR1 SGHDT and CDR2 YYEEEE. The CDR3 runs 16 residues. V was cut by 4 bases and J by 0 bases, with 16 bases left in between. The chain's CDR3 is CASSPLGVEYQETQYF. The CDR3 DNA is TGTGCCAGCAGCCCGCTAGGGGTAGAGTACCAAGAGACCCAGTACTTC. The whole variable domain, filled in from reference TRBV5-6 and TRBJ2-5, reads DAGVTQSPTHLIKTRGQQVTLRCSPKSGHDTVSWYQQALGQGPQFIFQYYEEEERQRGNFPDRFSGHQFPNYSSELNVNALLLGDSALYLCASSPLGVEYQETQYFGPGTRLLVL.

J is TRBJ2-2 and V is TRBV12-3 or TRBV12-4, with D hard to call. The CDR3 runs 15 residues. Trimming took 6 bases from V and 1 from J, leaving 12 bases between them. The CDR3 DNA reads as TGTGCCAGCAGACCCGCAGCCAGGAACACCGGGGAGCTGTTTTTT. Amino acids: CASRPAARNTGELFF.

V usage is TRBV12-5 and J usage is TRBJ2-7, with a tentative D call TRBD2 (6 bases). Germline CDR1 and CDR2: LGHNT and FRNRAP. This CDR3 is built from 14 residues. Trimming pared 5 bases from V and 2 bases from J, leaving 13 bases between. The CDR3 here is CASGLNGEAYEQYF. CDR3 nucleotides: TGTGCTAGTGGTCTGAATGGGGAGGCCTACGAGCAGTACTTC.

The sample holds a few counts of this clonotype. This chain links TRBV29-1 with TRBJ2-5, with D possibly TRBD1 on 5 matching bases. Germline V gives CDR1 SQVTM, CDR2 ANQGSEA. V was clipped by 5 bases and J by 0 bases, with 7 bases between them. The CDR3 covers 12 residues. The DNA of the CDR3 is TGCAGCGTTTCCAGGGACCAAGAGACCCAGTACTTC. Its protein is CSVSRDQETQYF.

This CDR3 reads CASSLEWGTEAFF. The CDR3 DNA is TGTGCCAGCAGTTTAGAGTGGGGCACTGAAGCTTTCTTT. V usage is TRBV12-3 or TRBV12-4 and J usage is TRBJ1-1; D remains unclear. The ends were cut back, 1 base at V and 4 bases at J, with 7 bases in the middle. The CDR3 length is 13 residues.

This clonotype was detected only a few times. This chain links TRBV12-3 or TRBV12-4 with TRBJ1-2, with D hard to call. Trimming pared 2 bases from V and 4 bases from J, leaving 8 bases between. The CDR3 sequence is 13 residues long. DNA of the CDR3: TGTGCCAGCAGTTTATCTGGGCCCTATGGCTACACCTTC. Translating gives CASSLSGPYGYTF.

The V and J genes are TRBV5-1 and TRBJ1-1; TRBD1 matches 9 bases. The germline V gene has CDR1 SGHRS and CDR2 YFSETQ. The junction had 7 bases not matched to a gene; V was cut back by 3 bases and J by 1 base. The CDR3 spans 16 residues. The CDR3 loop reads CASSSTGGWRNTEAFF. CDR3 bases: TGCGCCAGCAGCTCAACAGGGGGCTGGCGGAACACTGAAGCTTTCTTT.

The chain couples TRBV5-1 to TRBJ1-4; 7 bases align to TRBD1. The germline V gene has CDR1 SGHRS and CDR2 YFSETQ. The junction had 8 bases not matched to a gene; V was cut back by 4 bases and J by 5 bases. CDR3 length: 15 amino acids. The CDR3 bases are TGCGCCAGCAGCCCGCCGGGACAGAAAAATGAAAAACTGTTTTTT. It is translated as CASSPPGQKNEKLFF.

The chain employs TRBV20-1 and TRBJ1-5; the D gene is possibly TRBD1 (5 bases). This CDR3 contains 12 residues. The V gene lost 5 bases and the J gene lost 5 bases, with 10 bases spanning the gap. Germline CDR1 is DFQATT and CDR2 is SNEGSKA (reference sequence). CDR3 sequence: CSALGGYQPQHF. In DNA, the CDR3 is TGCAGTGCTCTGGGGGGATATCAGCCCCAGCATTTT.

This clonotype was seen more than once but under ten times. The V call is TRBV5-1, the J call TRBJ2-1, with D hard to call. CDR1 SGHRS and CDR2 YFSETQ come from the germline V gene. V lost 1 base, J lost 8 bases, and 7 bases lay in between. The CDR3 spans 12 residues. CDR3 bases: TGCGCCAGCAGCTTGCCTCGGGATGAGCAGTTCTTC. It yields the protein CASSLPRDEQFF. The full variable domain, in which reference TRBV5-1 and TRBJ2-1 provide the parts outside the CDR3, is KAGVTQTPRYLIKTRGQQVTLSCSPISGHRSVSWYQQTPGQGLQFLFEYFSETQRNKGNFPGRFSGRQFSNSRSEMNVSTLELGDSALYLCASSLPRDEQFFGPGTRLTVL.

The chain carries TRBV18 and TRBJ1-2; D gene ambiguous. V lost 2 bases and J lost 4, with 11 bases in between. Germline V CDR1 and CDR2: KGHSH, LQKENI. The CDR3 totals 14 residues. The CDR3 reads CASSPSAESYGYTF. CDR3 DNA: TGTGCCAGCTCACCATCCGCCGAATCCTATGGCTACACCTTC.

The J gene is TRBJ2-1, the V gene TRBV5-4; D may be TRBD2 (5 bases). V was trimmed by 0 bases and J by 8 bases, leaving 9 bases between them. The CDR3 extends over 13 amino acids. Germline V gene data show CDR1 as SGHNT and CDR2 as YYREEE (reference sequence). The chain's CDR3 is CASSLGTWDEQFF. The DNA for the CDR3 is TGTGCCAGCAGCTTGGGGACTTGGGATGAGCAGTTCTTC.

The chain employs TRBV7-8 and TRBJ2-7; D not certain. This CDR3 has 13 residues. The germline V and J ends were trimmed by 4 bases and 1 base, with 8 bases remaining between them. CDR1 is SGHVS, CDR2 FQNEAQ, per germline. CDR3 protein: CASSSGPSYEQYF. CDR3 DNA: TGTGCCAGCAGCTCCGGCCCTTCCTACGAGCAGTACTTC.

The chain carries TRBV10-3 and TRBJ2-3; 9 positions match TRBD2. The V gene end was trimmed by 8 bases and the J gene end by 5 bases; junction bases not matched to a gene: 5. CDR3 length: 13 residues. The germline V gene encodes CDR1 ENHRY and CDR2 SYGVKD. CDR3 residues: CAIAGGPGDTQYF. The DNA for the CDR3 is TGTGCCATCGCGGGGGGGCCCGGAGATACGCAGTATTTT.

This clonotype was recorded a few times. The rearrangement uses TRBV18 and TRBJ2-1; TRBD2 aligns across 11 bases. The CDR3 contains 19 residues. V lost 2 bases and J lost 0; bases outside the gene matches: 9. Germline V lookup: CDR1 KGHSH, CDR2 LQKENI. The CDR3 sequence: CASSPRAGTSGSSYNEQFF. DNA for the CDR3: TGTGCCAGCTCACCAAGGGCCGGGACTAGCGGTAGCTCCTACAATGAGCAGTTCTTC.

This clonotype was detected ten times or more. V gene TRBV5-1 combines with J gene TRBJ2-5; TRBD1 matches at 8 bases. The ends lost 4 bases at V and 4 bases at J; junction bases unmatched: 6. The germline CDR1 and CDR2 sequences are SGHRS and YFSETQ. There are 14 residues in the CDR3. CDR3 sequence (DNA): TGCGCCAGCAGCCCGACAGGGGTGCGAGAGACCCAGTACTTC. It yields the protein CASSPTGVRETQYF.

This clonotype was seen at least ten times. CDR3 loop: CASSLTKGNEQFF. The DNA for the CDR3 is TGTGCCAGCAGCTTGACGAAAGGGAATGAGCAGTTCTTC. The chain uses TRBV7-6 and TRBJ2-1; D call uncertain. Germline V CDR1 and CDR2: SGHVS, FNYEAQ. Trimming left V 3 bases short and J 7 bases short, with 10 bases between. The CDR3 has 13 amino acids.

This clonotype was observed a few times. The gene calls are TRBV6-2 or TRBV6-3 and TRBJ1-2; unclear D gene. The CDR3 has 16 residues. V lost 0 bases to trimming and J lost 1 base, with 12 bases between them. Germline V gene data show CDR1 as MNHEY and CDR2 as SVGEGT. CDR3 bases: TGTGCCAGCAGTTACTCGACTGCGTGGGTTAACTATGGCTACACCTTC. This translates into CASSYSTAWVNYGYTF.

CDR3 sequence: CASSHLQETQYF. The CDR3 DNA reads as TGTGCCAGCAGCCACCTTCAAGAGACCCAGTACTTC. The rearrangement joins TRBV7-6 to TRBJ2-5; D remains unclear. CDR1 SGHVS and CDR2 FNYEAQ come from the germline V gene. The CDR3 runs 12 residues. V was trimmed by 5 bases and J by 2 bases, leaving 6 bases between them.

This clonotype came up many times. This chain connects TRBV20-1 to TRBJ1-1; tentative D call: TRBD1 (6 bases). V was trimmed by 2 bases and J by 1 base, leaving 14 bases between them. The CDR3 sequence is 15 residues long. Germline assignment: CDR1 DFQATT and CDR2 SNEGSKA (reference sequence). The CDR3 nucleotides are TGCAGTGCTAGAACGCGGGAGGGGGAGAACACTGAAGCTTTCTTT. Translated, it gives CSARTREGENTEAFF.

Only a few counts were recorded for this clonotype. The chain employs TRBV7-9 and TRBJ2-2; D possibly corresponds to TRBD1 (6 bases). Germline V CDR1 and CDR2: SEHNR, FQNEAQ (reference sequence). V lost 4 bases and J lost 4, with 13 bases in between. This CDR3 region has 15 residues. Written as DNA, the CDR3 is TGTGCCAGCAGCTCCAACAGGGTGGCCACCGGGGAGCTGTTTTTT. It translates to CASSSNRVATGELFF.

This clonotype was seen a few times. The gene calls are TRBV5-1 and TRBJ2-1, with unresolved D. CDR1 and CDR2 (germline): SGHRS, YFSETQ. V was trimmed by 4 bases and J by 0 bases, leaving 11 bases between them. The CDR3 sequence is 15 residues long. In nucleotides, the CDR3 is TGCGCCAGCAGCCCTACGGCTAGCTCCTACAATGAGCAGTTCTTC. Translated: CASSPTASSYNEQFF.

V is TRBV20-1 and J is TRBJ1-4; D ambiguous. The CDR3 runs to 15 residues. Germline CDR1 is DFQATT and CDR2 is SNEGSKA (reference sequence). V was clipped by 5 bases and J by 0 bases, with 13 bases between them. CDR3 sequence: CSARRQVPTNEKLFF. In DNA form, the CDR3 reads TGCAGTGCTCGCCGGCAGGTTCCAACTAATGAAAAACTGTTTTTT.

A single count supports this clonotype. The rearrangement joins TRBV3-1 to TRBJ2-1; TRBD2 might be the D (5 bases). Per germline, CDR1 LGHDT and CDR2 YNNKEL (reference sequence). Trimming took off 4 bases at V and 0 bases at J, with 10 bases between the two ends. The CDR3 spans 15 residues. The CDR3 DNA reads as TGTGCCAGCAGCCCCCCGAGGGTCTCCTACAATGAGCAGTTCTTC. Translated, it gives CASSPPRVSYNEQFF.